Listed here are 8 T cell receptor beta chains from one sample, sequenced in a study of shared clonotypes between healthy human individuals. The table came from immunoSEQ multiplex PCR; TCRdb's copy has only in-frame clones and leaves some out. The sample shows some 1,900,000 clones, about 95% of them seen only once. Naive CD8 isolation took CD45RO-negative cells positively selected for CCR7 and excluded terminally differentiated effector memory CD45RA+ cells. The sequenced material came from naive CD8+ T cells sorted from blood. The source is a man aged 18 to 29 in good health.

As concerns this clone: Other DNA sequences from this sample encode an identical CDR3 as well. The chain recombines TRBV28 with TRBJ2-3; 10 bases match TRBD2. With V trimmed by 3 bases and J by 2 bases, 2 bases remained unmatched. This CDR3 is 15 amino acids long. CDR1 is MDHEN and CDR2 is SYDVKM in the germline V gene. The CDR3 bases are TGTGCCAGCAGTTTTGGACTAGCGGACACAGATACGCAGTATTTT. The encoded protein is CASSFGLADTDTQYF.

This clone is a singleton in its sample. The chain uses TRBV6-1 and TRBJ1-3; D is undetermined. The CDR3 spans 15 residues. The germline V and J ends were trimmed by 7 bases and 0 bases, with 13 bases remaining between them. Germline loops: CDR1 MNHNS, CDR2 SASEGT. CDR3 residues: CASTLGRSSGNTIYF. The CDR3 coding sequence is TGTGCCAGCACCCTCGGACGCAGCTCTGGAAACACCATATATTTT.

The J gene is TRBJ1-1, the V gene TRBV28, with D tentatively TRBD1 (5 bases). From germline, CDR1 is MDHEN and CDR2 SYDVKM. The CDR3 length is 15 residues. Trimming left V 3 bases short and J 2 bases short, with 13 bases between. DNA of the CDR3: TGTGCCAGCAGTTTCCGGGGGTCCTTTAACACTGAAGCTTTCTTT. It specifies CASSFRGSFNTEAFF.

This chain uses TRBV9 with TRBJ2-7; tentatively, D is TRBD2 (6 bases). This CDR3 has 15 amino acids. Germline V gene sequence: CDR1 SGDLS, CDR2 YYNGEE. Trimming left V 0 bases short and J 2 bases short, with 12 bases between. The CDR3 is CASSVGASEPYEQYF. The CDR3 DNA is TGTGCCAGCAGCGTAGGGGCTAGCGAACCCTACGAGCAGTACTTC.

J is TRBJ2-3 and V is TRBV27; D is uncertain. Germline V gene lookup returns CDR1 MNHEY and CDR2 SMNVEV (reference sequence). V lost 4 bases, J lost 1 base, and 9 bases lay in between. This CDR3 comprises 14 residues. The CDR3 sequence: CASSSGAGTDTQYF. The CDR3, as DNA: TGTGCCAGCAGTTCAGGTGCAGGCACAGATACGCAGTATTTT.

The V call is TRBV9, the J call TRBJ2-1, with 8 nucleotides matching TRBD1. The CDR3 length is 14 residues. The V segment lost 4 bases and the J segment 5 bases; nucleotides outside the gene matches: 5. Germline loops: CDR1 SGDLS, CDR2 YYNGEE. The CDR3 nucleotides are TGTGCCAGCAGCTGGACAGGGCAGGACAATGAGCAGTTCTTC. Translation gives CASSWTGQDNEQFF. Supplemented by reference TRBV9 and TRBJ2-1, the full variable domain reads DSGVTQTPKHLITATGQRVTLRCSPRSGDLSVYWYQQSLDQGLQFLIQYYNGEERAKGNILERFSAQQFPDLHSELNLSSLELGDSALYFCASSWTGQDNEQFFGPGTRLTVL.

This rearrangement joins TRBV9 to TRBJ2-1, with D perhaps TRBD1 (6 bases). The V and J ends lost 0 bases and 7 bases respectively, with 14 bases between them. CDR3 length: 15 amino acids. Germline V lookup: CDR1 SGDLS, CDR2 YYNGEE. The CDR3 loop reads CASSVAGLTGNEQFF. Written as DNA, the CDR3 is TGTGCCAGCAGCGTAGCCGGATTAACAGGGAATGAGCAGTTCTTC.

This clone showed up just once. Mismatch with germline at one junction end may stem from a read error. J is TRBJ2-7 and V is TRBV7-7, with D uncertain. CDR3 size: 13 residues. CDR1 is SSHAT and CDR2 is FNYEAQ in the germline V gene (reference sequence). CDR3 protein: CASSLGRGDEQYF. In DNA form, the CDR3 reads TGTGCTAGCAGCTTAGGCCGCGGAGACGAGCAGTACTTC.